The present entry profiles one T cell receptor (beta chain) with its context. Its target is not known. This CDR3 has 16 residues. V was clipped by 2 bases and J by 3 bases; unmatched bases: 8. Germline CDR1 MNHEY, CDR2 SMNVEV (reference sequence). The data derive from a study of shared clonotypes between healthy human individuals. Study observations and caveats: Blood was the sole source, and tissue repertoires probably differ.

Healthy and HIV-negative, the adult donors had no recent acute infections or vaccinations. The table came from immunoSEQ multiplex PCR; TCRdb's copy has only in-frame clones and leaves some out. Altogether 230,000 or so clones are present, approximately 65% being singletons, with the ten largest covering over 8.5%. This sequence joins TRBV27 and TRBJ2-3; 7 nucleotides align to TRBD2. The receptor was isolated from a man aged 30-40 years in good health. The specimen was memory CD4+ T cells sorted from blood. The subset denotes: CD45RA-negative fraction. CDR3 region: CASSLGAGFRTDTQYF. The CDR3 DNA is TGTGCCAGCAGTTTAGGAGCGGGATTTAGGACAGATACGCAGTATTTT.